Listed below are T cell receptor beta chains from one sample, sequenced in a study of cytomegalovirus exposure and HLA in healthy donors. Generated by immunoSEQ multiplex PCR, the TCRdb table keeps only in-frame clones and is missing some. Among around 40,000 clones listed, around 68% were seen once. The source material was PBMCs. All receptors derive from a man between 35 and 55 years old in good health and CMV-seronegative. Both conserved end residues are part of each CDR3. The D gene is left open where the match is weak. Only part of the rows carry a size: once, few, many, or a class if the clone is expanded.

j_gene | v_gene | d_gene | abundance | CDR3nt | CDR3aa
TRBJ2-7 | TRBV6-1 | . | . | TGTGCCAGCAGTGGTACAGAGACCTACGAGCAGTACTTC | CASSGTETYEQYF
TRBJ2-7 | TRBV6-5 | . | . | TGTGCCAGCAGTCGGCAGGGGTTCGACGAGCAGTACTTC | CASSRQGFDEQYF
TRBJ2-3 | TRBV12-5 | . | . | TGTGCTAGTGGTTTGGACAGTGCAACCACAGATACGCAGTATTTT | CASGLDSATTDTQYF
TRBJ1-5 | TRBV10-3 | TRBD1 | . | TGTGCCATCAGTTCACAGGGGAATCAGCCCCAGCATTTT | CAISSQGNQPQHF
TRBJ2-7 | TRBV7-8 | TRBD1 | . | TGTGCCAGCAGCCGGGGACACCAGGGGGCCGGTGGCTACGAGCAGTACTTC | CASSRGHQGAGGYEQYF
TRBJ1-4 | TRBV29-1 | . | . | TGTGGGGGGGCGGTAGCAACTAATGAAAAACTGTTTTTT | CGGAVATNEKLFF
TRBJ2-7 | TRBV30 | . | . | TGTGCCTGGAGTGCGATCGGACACGCATTAAGGGACTTC | CAWSAIGHALRDF
TRBJ1-4 | TRBV7-8 | . | . | TGTGCCAGCAGCTTAGCCCAGAATGAAAAACTGTTTTTT | CASSLAQNEKLFF
TRBJ1-2 | TRBV19 | . | . | TGTGCCAGTAGTAGAAACCAGGTGAGCGGCTACACCTTC | CASSRNQVSGYTF
TRBJ1-5 | TRBV30 | TRBD1 | . | TGTGCCTGGAACATCAGGGGGGCATCTAGCAATCAGCCCCAGCATTTT | CAWNIRGASSNQPQHF
TRBJ1-2 | TRBV7-2 | . | few | TGTGCCAGCAGCTTAGATCAGGGCGGCTATGGCTACACCTTC | CASSLDQGGYGYTF
TRBJ2-5 | TRBV28 | . | . | TGTGCCAGCAGTTCATCTTCTAGGGGAGGAGAGACCCAGTACTTC | CASSSSSRGGETQYF
TRBJ2-7 | TRBV29-1 | . | . | TGCAGCGTTGCAAAGCAGGGGTTGAAGTACGAGCAGTACTTC | CSVAKQGLKYEQYF
TRBJ1-5 | TRBV7-9 | . | few | TGTGCCAGCAGCTTAGGGGGCCTTCTGGGACCCCAGCATTTT | CASSLGGLLGPQHF
TRBJ1-1 | TRBV2 | . | . | TGTGCCAGCAGTGAAGTCCAGGGTCGCACTACTGAAGCTTTCTTT | CASSEVQGRTTEAFF
TRBJ1-6 | TRBV11-2 | TRBD1 | . | TGTGCCAGCAGCTCGGTACCGGGACAGAATTCACCCCTCCACTTT | CASSSVPGQNSPLHF
TRBJ1-4 | TRBV4-2 | . | . | TGTGCCAGCAGCCAAAACCGCGCGACAGTCGAAAAACTGTTTTTT | CASSQNRATVEKLFF
TRBJ1-6 | TRBV11-2 | TRBD1 | . | TGTGCCAGCAGCCCCGGGACAGCTAATTCACCCCTCCACTTT | CASSPGTANSPLHF
TRBJ2-7 | TRBV7-6 | TRBD1 | . | TGTGCCAGCAGCTTAGAGGGACAGGGGATTCCCGAGCAGTACTTC | CASSLEGQGIPEQYF
TRBJ1-4 | TRBV9 | . | . | TGTGCCAGCAGCCCAAACAGGGCTCCTAATGAAAAACTGTTTTTT | CASSPNRAPNEKLFF
TRBJ2-3 | TRBV19 | TRBD2 | . | TGTGCCGAGGCACTAGCGGGTAAAACAGATACGCAGTATTTT | CAEALAGKTDTQYF
TRBJ2-7 | TRBV4-2 | . | . | TGTGCCAGCAGCCCGCGCGAGGGTCCCTACGAGCAGTACTTC | CASSPREGPYEQYF
TRBJ1-6 | TRBV6-1 | . | . | TGTGCCAGCAGTGAAAATTTGAGCTCCTATAATTCACCCCTCCACTTT | CASSENLSSYNSPLHF
TRBJ1-3 | TRBV7-2 | . | few | TGTGCCAGCAGCCTGTACTCTGGAAACACCATATATTTT | CASSLYSGNTIYF
TRBJ2-1 | TRBV29-1 | . | few | TGCAGCGTTCTCCTTATAGCGCGCTCCTACAATGAGCAGTTCTTC | CSVLLIARSYNEQFF
TRBJ2-3 | TRBV7-6 | . | . | TGTGCCAGCAGCTTGCGCGGTGGGGATACGCAGTATTTT | CASSLRGGDTQYF
TRBJ1-1 | TRBV18 | . | . | TGTGCCAGCTCACCGTGGACAGAGCACATGAACACTGAAGCTTTCTTT | CASSPWTEHMNTEAFF
TRBJ1-4 | TRBV4-1 | . | . | TGCGCCAGCAGCCAACATTTGTGGCCCAGGGGAGGGACTAATGAAAAACTGTTTTTT | CASSQHLWPRGGTNEKLFF
TRBJ2-5 | TRBV30 | TRBD1 | few | TGTGCCTGGAAAGGACAGGGCTTTTCGGAGACCCAGTACTTC | CAWKGQGFSETQYF
TRBJ1-1 | TRBV10-3 | . | . | TGTGCCTCACGAGGGAGGGGTGAGGGCACTGAAGCTTTCTTT | CASRGRGEGTEAFF
TRBJ2-7 | TRBV4-1 | . | . | TGCGCCAGCAGCCAAGTATTCGGTTTATCCTACGAGCAGTACTTC | CASSQVFGLSYEQYF
TRBJ2-1 | TRBV7-3 | . | . | TGTGCCAGCAGCTTAGCGGGGGCCTCCAATGAGCAGTTCTTC | CASSLAGASNEQFF
TRBJ2-7 | TRBV6-1 | . | . | TGTGCCAGCAGCTTCGAAATAGGAGGCCCGGGCGAGCAGTACTTC | CASSFEIGGPGEQYF
TRBJ1-1 | TRBV6-5 | TRBD1 | few | TGTGCCAGCATGGAGGGACAGATTAACACTGAAGCTTTCTTT | CASMEGQINTEAFF
TRBJ1-1 | TRBV7-9 | . | . | TGTGCCAGCAGCCCAGCGGGGGGGCCGGGAGAAGCTTTCTTT | CASSPAGGPGEAFF
TRBJ2-5 | TRBV6-5 | . | . | TGTGCCAGCAGTTACCCCGGGGTAAGGGTTGAGTACTTC | CASSYPGVRVEYF
TRBJ2-1 | TRBV28 | TRBD1 | . | TGTGCCAGCAGTACCGTCGACAGGGAGCTCATCTACAATGAGCAGTTCTTC | CASSTVDRELIYNEQFF
TRBJ1-2 | TRBV6-5 | TRBD1 | . | TGTGCCAGCAGCCGCGGGACAGCGGGAGGAGGCTACACCTTC | CASSRGTAGGGYTF
TRBJ2-1 | TRBV2 | TRBD2 | once | TGTGCCAGCAGTGAAGCAAGGAGACTAGCGGGCTACAATGAGCAGTTCTTC | CASSEARRLAGYNEQFF
TRBJ1-6 | TRBV5-1 | . | . | TGCGCCAGCAGCCCGGAACAGGGAAGGGGTTCACCCCTCCACTTT | CASSPEQGRGSPLHF
TRBJ2-1 | TRBV4-2 | . | . | TGTGCCAGCAGCCAAGATCCCGGAGGGGATTACTCCTACAATGAGCAGTTCTTC | CASSQDPGGDYSYNEQFF
TRBJ1-2 | TRBV4-3 | . | . | TGCGCCAGCAGCCCTACACAGTCTAACTATGGCTACACCTTC | CASSPTQSNYGYTF
TRBJ1-1 | TRBV5-3 | . | . | TGTGCCAGAAGCCCTATTCGGTTTATGAACACTGAAGCTTTCTTT | CARSPIRFMNTEAFF
TRBJ2-7 | TRBV6-1 | TRBD1 | . | TGTGCCAGCATCAAGGGACCGACAGGGGCCTACGAGCAGTACTTC | CASIKGPTGAYEQYF
TRBJ1-1 | TRBV7-2 | . | . | TGTGCCAGCAGTTTAGCGGGTGGGGCGCATGCTTTCTTT | CASSLAGGAHAFF
TRBJ1-4 | TRBV4-1 | . | . | TGCGCCAGCAGCCATACAGGGGAAAAACTGTTTTTT | CASSHTGEKLFF
TRBJ2-5 | TRBV19 | TRBD1 | . | TGTGCCAGTAACTCACCGGGACAGGCGGAGACCCAGTACTTC | CASNSPGQAETQYF
TRBJ1-1 | TRBV10-3 | TRBD1 | . | TGTGCCATCAGAGGGACAGGGGATATTGGGTTAACTGAAGCTTTCTTT | CAIRGTGDIGLTEAFF
TRBJ1-6 | TRBV15 | . | . | TGTGCCACCAGCGGTGACCGGGACACCTGGGCGGATAATTCACCCCTCCACTTT | CATSGDRDTWADNSPLHF
TRBJ2-5 | TRBV10-3 | . | few | TGTGCCATCAGTTTAGGGGAAGGAGAGACCCAGTACTTC | CAISLGEGETQYF
TRBJ1-4 | TRBV30 | . | . | TGTGCCTTCGGCCGGGGGGGCCTTATTGAAAAACTGTTTTTT | CAFGRGGLIEKLFF
TRBJ2-3 | TRBV5-1 | . | . | TGCGCCAGCAGCCTTTTTAGTGATACGCAGTATTTT | CASSLFSDTQYF
TRBJ1-1 | TRBV5-1 | . | few | TGCGCCAGCAGCCCCGGTGGAGGGCAGAAAACTGAAGCTTTCTTT | CASSPGGGQKTEAFF
TRBJ2-2 | TRBV4-2 | . | few | TGTGCCAGCAGCCGGGGGCGGAACACCGGGGAGCTGTTTTTT | CASSRGRNTGELFF
TRBJ2-2 | TRBV7-2 | . | . | TGTGCCAGCAGCTCTACCACGGGGAACACCGGGGAGCTGTTTTTT | CASSSTTGNTGELFF
TRBJ1-1 | TRBV5-4 | . | few | TGTGCCAGCAGCTCGACCCGGGGACTCCCGAACACTGAAGCTTTCTTT | CASSSTRGLPNTEAFF
TRBJ2-3 | TRBV15 | . | once | TGTGCCACCAGCAGAGATCTGACAGATACGCAGTATTTT | CATSRDLTDTQYF
TRBJ2-1 | TRBV28 | TRBD2 | once | TGTGCCAGCAGCAAGACTAGCGGGTTCTACAATGAGCAGTTCTTC | CASSKTSGFYNEQFF
TRBJ1-1 | TRBV19 | TRBD1 | . | TGTGCCAGTAGCAATTCAGGGGGGTACACTGAAGCTTTCTTT | CASSNSGGYTEAFF